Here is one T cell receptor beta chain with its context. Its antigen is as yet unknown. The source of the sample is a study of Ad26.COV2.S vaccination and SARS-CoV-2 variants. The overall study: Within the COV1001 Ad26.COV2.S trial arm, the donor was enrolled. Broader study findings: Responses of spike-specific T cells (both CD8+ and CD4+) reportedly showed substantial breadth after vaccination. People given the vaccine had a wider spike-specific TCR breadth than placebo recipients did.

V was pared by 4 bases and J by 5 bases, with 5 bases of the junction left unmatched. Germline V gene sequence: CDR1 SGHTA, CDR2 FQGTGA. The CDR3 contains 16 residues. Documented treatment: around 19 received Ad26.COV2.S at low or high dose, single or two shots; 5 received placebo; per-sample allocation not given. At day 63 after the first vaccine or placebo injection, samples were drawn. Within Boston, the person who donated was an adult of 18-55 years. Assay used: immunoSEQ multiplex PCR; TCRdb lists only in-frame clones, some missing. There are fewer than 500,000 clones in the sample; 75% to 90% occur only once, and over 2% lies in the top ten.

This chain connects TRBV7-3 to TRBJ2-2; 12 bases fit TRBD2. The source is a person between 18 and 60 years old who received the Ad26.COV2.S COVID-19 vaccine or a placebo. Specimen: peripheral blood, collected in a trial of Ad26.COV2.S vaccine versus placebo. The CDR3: CASSSVGLAGTGELFF. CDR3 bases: TGTGCCAGCAGCTCCGTTGGACTAGCGGGGACCGGGGAGCTGTTTTTT.